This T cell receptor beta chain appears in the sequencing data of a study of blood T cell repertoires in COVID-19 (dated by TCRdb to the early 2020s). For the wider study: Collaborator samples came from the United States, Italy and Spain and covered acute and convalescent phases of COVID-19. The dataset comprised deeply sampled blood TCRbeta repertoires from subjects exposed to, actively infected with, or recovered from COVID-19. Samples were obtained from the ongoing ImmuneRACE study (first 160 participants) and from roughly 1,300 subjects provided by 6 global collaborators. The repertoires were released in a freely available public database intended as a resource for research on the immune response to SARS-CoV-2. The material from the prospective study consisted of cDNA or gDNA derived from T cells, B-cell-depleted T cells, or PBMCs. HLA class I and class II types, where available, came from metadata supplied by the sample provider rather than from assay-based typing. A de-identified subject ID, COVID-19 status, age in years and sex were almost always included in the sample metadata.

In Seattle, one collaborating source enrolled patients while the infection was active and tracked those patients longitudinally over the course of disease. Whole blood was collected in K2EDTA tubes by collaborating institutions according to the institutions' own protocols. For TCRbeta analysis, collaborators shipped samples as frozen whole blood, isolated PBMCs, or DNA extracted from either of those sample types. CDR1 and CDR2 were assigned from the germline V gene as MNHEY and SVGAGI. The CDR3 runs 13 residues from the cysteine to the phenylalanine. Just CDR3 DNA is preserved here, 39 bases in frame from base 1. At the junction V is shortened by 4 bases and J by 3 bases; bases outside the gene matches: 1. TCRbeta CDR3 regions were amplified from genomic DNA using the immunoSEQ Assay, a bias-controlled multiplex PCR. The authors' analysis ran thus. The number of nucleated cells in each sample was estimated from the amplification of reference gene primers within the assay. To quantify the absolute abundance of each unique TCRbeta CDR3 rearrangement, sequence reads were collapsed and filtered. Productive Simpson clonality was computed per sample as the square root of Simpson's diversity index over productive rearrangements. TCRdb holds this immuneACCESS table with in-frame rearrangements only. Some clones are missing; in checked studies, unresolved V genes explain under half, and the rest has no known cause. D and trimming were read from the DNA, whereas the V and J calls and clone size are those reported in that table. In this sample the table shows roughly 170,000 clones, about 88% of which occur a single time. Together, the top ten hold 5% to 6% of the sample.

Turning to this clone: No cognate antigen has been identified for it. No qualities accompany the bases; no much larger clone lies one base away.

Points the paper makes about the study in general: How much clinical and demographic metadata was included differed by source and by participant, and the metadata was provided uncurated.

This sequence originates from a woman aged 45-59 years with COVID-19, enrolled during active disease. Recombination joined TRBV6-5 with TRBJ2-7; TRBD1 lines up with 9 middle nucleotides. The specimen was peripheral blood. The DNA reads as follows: TGTGCCAGCAGTTCGACAGGGGGCTACGAGCAGTACTTC. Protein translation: CASSSTGGYEQYF.